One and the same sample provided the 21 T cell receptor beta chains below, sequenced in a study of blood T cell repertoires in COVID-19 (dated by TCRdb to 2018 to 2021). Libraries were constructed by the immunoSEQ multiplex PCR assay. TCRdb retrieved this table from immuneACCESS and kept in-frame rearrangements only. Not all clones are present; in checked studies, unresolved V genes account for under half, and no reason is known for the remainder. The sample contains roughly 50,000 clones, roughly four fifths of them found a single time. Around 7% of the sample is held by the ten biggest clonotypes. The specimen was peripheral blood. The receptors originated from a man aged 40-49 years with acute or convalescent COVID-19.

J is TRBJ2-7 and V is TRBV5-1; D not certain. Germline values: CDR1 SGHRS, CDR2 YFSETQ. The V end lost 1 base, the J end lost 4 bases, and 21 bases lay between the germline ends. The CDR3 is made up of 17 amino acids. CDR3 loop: CASSLFDNSPSPYEQYF. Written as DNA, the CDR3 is TGCGCCAGCAGCTTGTTCGACAACAGCCCCTCTCCTTACGAGCAGTACTTC. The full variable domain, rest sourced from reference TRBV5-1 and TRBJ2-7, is KAGVTQTPRYLIKTRGQQVTLSCSPISGHRSVSWYQQTPGQGLQFLFEYFSETQRNKGNFPGRFSGRQFSNSRSEMNVSTLELGDSALYLCASSLFDNSPSPYEQYFGPGTRLTVT.

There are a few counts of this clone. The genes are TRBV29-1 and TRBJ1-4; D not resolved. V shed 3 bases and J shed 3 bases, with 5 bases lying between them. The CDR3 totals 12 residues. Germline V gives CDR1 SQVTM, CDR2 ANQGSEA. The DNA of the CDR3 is TGCAGCGTTGAGGGCCCTAATGAAAAACTGTTTTTT. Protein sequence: CSVEGPNEKLFF.

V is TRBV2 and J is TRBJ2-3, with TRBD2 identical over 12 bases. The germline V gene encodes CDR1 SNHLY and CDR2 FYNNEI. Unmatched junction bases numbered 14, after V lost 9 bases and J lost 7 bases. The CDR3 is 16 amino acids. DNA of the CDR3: TGTGCCAGTACTAGCGGGGGGCCTTCCATTCTTCATACGCAGTATTTT. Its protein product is CASTSGGPSILHTQYF.

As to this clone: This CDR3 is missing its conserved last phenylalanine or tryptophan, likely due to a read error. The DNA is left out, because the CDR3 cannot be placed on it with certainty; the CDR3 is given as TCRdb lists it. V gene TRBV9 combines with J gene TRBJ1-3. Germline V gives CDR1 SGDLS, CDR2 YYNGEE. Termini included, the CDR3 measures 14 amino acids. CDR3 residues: CASSVGEQSRELAV.

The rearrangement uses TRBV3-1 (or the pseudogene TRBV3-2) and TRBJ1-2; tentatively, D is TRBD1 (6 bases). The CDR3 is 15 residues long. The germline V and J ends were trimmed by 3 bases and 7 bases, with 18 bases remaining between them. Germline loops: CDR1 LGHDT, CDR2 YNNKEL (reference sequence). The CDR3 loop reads CASSQVVRGGGGYTF. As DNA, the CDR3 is TGTGCCAGCAGCCAGGTCGTCCGGGGGGGCGGTGGCTACACCTTC.

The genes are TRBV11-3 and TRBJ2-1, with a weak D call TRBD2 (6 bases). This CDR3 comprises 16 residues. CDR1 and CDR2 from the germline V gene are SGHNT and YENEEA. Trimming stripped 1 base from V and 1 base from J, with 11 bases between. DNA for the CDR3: TGTGCCAGCAGCTTAGGCGGCGGGGTTTCCTACAATGAGCAGTTCTTC. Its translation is CASSLGGGVSYNEQFF.

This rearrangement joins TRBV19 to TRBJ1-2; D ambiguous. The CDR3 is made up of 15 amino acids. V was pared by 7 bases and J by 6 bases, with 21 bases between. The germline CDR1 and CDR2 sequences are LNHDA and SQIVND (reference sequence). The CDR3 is CASTGTEQGRHGYTF. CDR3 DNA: TGTGCCAGTACAGGCACAGAGCAAGGCCGTCATGGCTACACCTTC.

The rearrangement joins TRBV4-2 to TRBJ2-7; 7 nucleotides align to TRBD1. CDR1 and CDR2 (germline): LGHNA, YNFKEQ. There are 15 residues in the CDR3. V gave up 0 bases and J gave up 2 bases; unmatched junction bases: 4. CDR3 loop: CASSQERTGTYEQYF. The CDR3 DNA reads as TGTGCCAGCAGCCAAGAAAGGACAGGTACCTACGAGCAGTACTTC.

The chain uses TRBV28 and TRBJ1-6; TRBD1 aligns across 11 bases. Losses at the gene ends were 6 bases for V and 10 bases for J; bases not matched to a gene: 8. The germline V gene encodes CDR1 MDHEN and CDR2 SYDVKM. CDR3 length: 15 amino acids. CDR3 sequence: CASRPTGQGASPLHF. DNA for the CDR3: TGTGCCAGCAGACCTACCGGACAGGGGGCCTCACCCCTCCACTTT.

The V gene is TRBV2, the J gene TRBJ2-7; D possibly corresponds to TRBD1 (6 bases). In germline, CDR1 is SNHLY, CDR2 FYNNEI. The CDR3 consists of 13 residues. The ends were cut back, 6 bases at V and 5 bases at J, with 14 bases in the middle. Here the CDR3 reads CASSKTGANEQYF. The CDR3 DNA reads TGTGCCAGCAGCAAGACAGGAGCAAACGAGCAGTACTTC.

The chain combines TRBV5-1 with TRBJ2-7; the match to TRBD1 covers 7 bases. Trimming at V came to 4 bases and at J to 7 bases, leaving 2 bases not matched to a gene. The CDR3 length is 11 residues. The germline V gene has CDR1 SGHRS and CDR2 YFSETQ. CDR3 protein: CASSPDREQYF. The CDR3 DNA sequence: TGCGCCAGCAGCCCGGACAGGGAGCAGTACTTC.

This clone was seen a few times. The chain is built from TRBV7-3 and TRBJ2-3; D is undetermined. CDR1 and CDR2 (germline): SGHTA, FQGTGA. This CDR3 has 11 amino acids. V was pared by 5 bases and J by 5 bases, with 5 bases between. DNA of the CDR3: TGTGCCAGCAGCGCAGAAGATACGCAGTATTTT. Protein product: CASSAEDTQYF.

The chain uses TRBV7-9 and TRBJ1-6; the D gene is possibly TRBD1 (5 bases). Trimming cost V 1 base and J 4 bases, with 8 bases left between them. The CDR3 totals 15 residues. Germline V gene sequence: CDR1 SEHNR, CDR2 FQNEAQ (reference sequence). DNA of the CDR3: TGTGCCAGCAGCTTAGGGGGGGTTTATAATTCACCCCTCCACTTT. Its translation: CASSLGGVYNSPLHF. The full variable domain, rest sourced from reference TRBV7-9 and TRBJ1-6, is DTGVSQNPRHKITKRGQNVTFRCDPISEHNRLYWYRQTLGQGPEFLTYFQNEAQLEKSRLLSDRFSAERPKGSFSTLEIQRTEQGDSAMYLCASSLGGVYNSPLHFGNGTRLTVT.

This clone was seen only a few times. CDR3 bases: TGTGCCAGCAGTCTTCAGGATTCACCCCTCCACTTT. Residues: CASSLQDSPLHF. The V gene is TRBV28, the J gene TRBJ1-6, with D hard to call. Between the trimmed V and J ends, which lost 5 bases and 8 bases, there was a span of 7 bases. Looked up from germline, CDR1 is MDHEN and CDR2 is SYDVKM. The CDR3 contains 12 residues.

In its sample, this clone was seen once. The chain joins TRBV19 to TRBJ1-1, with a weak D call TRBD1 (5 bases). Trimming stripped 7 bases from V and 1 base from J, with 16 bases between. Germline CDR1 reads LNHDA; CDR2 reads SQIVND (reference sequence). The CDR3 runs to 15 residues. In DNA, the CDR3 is TGTGCCAGTATCGGAACAGGTATGAAGAACACTGAAGCTTTCTTT. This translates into CASIGTGMKNTEAFF.

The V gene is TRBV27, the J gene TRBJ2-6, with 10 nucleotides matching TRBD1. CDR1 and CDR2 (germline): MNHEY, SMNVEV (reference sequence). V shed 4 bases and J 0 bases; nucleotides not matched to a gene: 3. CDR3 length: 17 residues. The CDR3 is CASSSGQGISGANVLTF. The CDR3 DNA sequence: TGTGCCAGCAGTTCGGGACAGGGGATCTCTGGGGCCAACGTCCTGACTTTC.

The CDR3 DNA sequence: TGCAGTGCTAGTGAGGGACAGGAGTTTAACTATGGCTACACCTTC. Translation gives CSASEGQEFNYGYTF. The J gene is TRBJ1-2, the V gene TRBV20-1, with 8 nucleotides matching TRBD1. V shed 3 bases, J shed 1 base, and the junction held 7 bases outside the gene matches. CDR1 is DFQATT, CDR2 SNEGSKA, per germline (reference sequence). The CDR3 sequence is 15 residues long.

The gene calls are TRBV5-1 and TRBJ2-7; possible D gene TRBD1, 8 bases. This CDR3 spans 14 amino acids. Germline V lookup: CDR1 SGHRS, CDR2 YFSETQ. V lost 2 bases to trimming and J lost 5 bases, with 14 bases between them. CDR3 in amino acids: CASSLQGGIDEQYF. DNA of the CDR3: TGCGCCAGCAGCTTACAGGGGGGGATCGACGAGCAGTACTTC. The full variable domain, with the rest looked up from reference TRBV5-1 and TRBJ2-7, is KAGVTQTPRYLIKTRGQQVTLSCSPISGHRSVSWYQQTPGQGLQFLFEYFSETQRNKGNFPGRFSGRQFSNSRSEMNVSTLELGDSALYLCASSLQGGIDEQYFGPGTRLTVT.

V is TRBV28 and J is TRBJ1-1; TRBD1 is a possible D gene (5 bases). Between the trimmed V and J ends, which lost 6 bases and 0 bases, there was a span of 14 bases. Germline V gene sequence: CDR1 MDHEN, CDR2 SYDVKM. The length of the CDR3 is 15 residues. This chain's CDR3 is CASSTGDSLNTEAFF. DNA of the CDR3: TGTGCCAGCAGCACAGGTGACAGCCTGAACACTGAAGCTTTCTTT.

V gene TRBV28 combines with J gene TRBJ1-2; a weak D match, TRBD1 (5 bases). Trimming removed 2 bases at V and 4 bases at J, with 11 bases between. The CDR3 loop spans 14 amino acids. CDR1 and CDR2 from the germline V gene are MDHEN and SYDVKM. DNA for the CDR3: TGTGCCAGCAGTTTAGCGGGGCAGTCCTATGGCTACACCTTC. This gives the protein CASSLAGQSYGYTF.

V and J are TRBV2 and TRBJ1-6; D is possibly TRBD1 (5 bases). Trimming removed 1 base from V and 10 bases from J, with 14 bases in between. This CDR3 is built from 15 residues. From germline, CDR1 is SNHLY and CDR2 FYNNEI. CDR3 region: CASSEGGNGRSPLHF. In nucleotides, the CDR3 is TGTGCCAGCAGTGAAGGGGGCAATGGTAGATCACCCCTCCACTTT.